Listed below are T cell receptor beta chains from one sample, sequenced in a study of regulatory T cells in long-lasting Graves disease. One entry per CDR3 protein, called by TCRdb with MiXCR from the multiplex PCR reads. Of 450,000 to 600,000 distinct CDR3 sequences in the sample, approximately 12% are singletons; the top ten hold roughly 10%. The same data also went into a second study, on T cells in Graves' hyperthyroidism and ophthalmopathy.

The sequenced sample was peripheral blood mononuclear cells (PBMCs), obtained at new diagnosis, from a patient treated with antithyroid drugs. These receptors were collected from a man aged 30-40 years with Graves disease. Each CDR3 is given with its conserved first and last residue. D genes are given only for firm matches. Where a row states a size, it is once, few, many or the class of an expanded clone; other rows omit it.

j_call,d_call,clone_size,v_call,cdr3_nt,cdr3_aa
TRBJ2-3,TRBD2,many,TRBV15,TGTGCCACCAGCGGGGGACTAGCGCGGAGCACAGATACGCAGTATTTT,CATSGGLARSTDTQYF
TRBJ1-1,-,-,TRBV3-1,TGTACCAGCAGCCCCTCCGGGACGCCCAACACTGAAGCTTTCTTT,CTSSPSGTPNTEAFF
TRBJ1-2,-,-,TRBV27,TGTGCCAGCAGTAAAAACCCCGCCAGGCTAAACTATGGCTACACCTTC,CASSKNPARLNYGYTF
TRBJ2-3,-,-,TRBV7-3,TGTGCCAGCAGCTACCGACTCAGCACAGATACGCAGTATTTT,CASSYRLSTDTQYF
TRBJ2-2,-,few,TRBV19,TGTGCCACCTTGCCGGCTTCGAACACCGGGGAGCTGTTTTTT,CATLPASNTGELFF
TRBJ1-1,-,many,TRBV29-1,TGCAGCGTGGACGAGAACACTGAAGCTTTCTTT,CSVDENTEAFF
TRBJ1-5,-,many,TRBV27,TGTGCCAGCAGTTTAGAAGGGATCCAGCCCCAGCATTTT,CASSLEGIQPQHF
TRBJ2-5,-,many,TRBV2,TGTGCCAGCAGTGGGACAGAAGAGACCCAGTACTTC,CASSGTEETQYF
TRBJ2-3,TRBD2,many,TRBV6-1,TGTGCCAGCACCGACAGGACTAGCGGGAGCGCAGATACGCAGTATTTT,CASTDRTSGSADTQYF
TRBJ2-7,TRBD1,many,TRBV2,TGTGCCAGCAGTGTTAGCGACAGGGGGCTTATCGAGCAGTACTTC,CASSVSDRGLIEQYF
TRBJ1-2,-,many,TRBV18,TGTGCCAGCTCACCAGGGGGCCACTATGGCTACACCTTC,CASSPGGHYGYTF
TRBJ1-2,TRBD1,-,TRBV20-1,TGCAGTGCTCCCAGACAGGGATTATCTTACACCTTC,CSAPRQGLSYTF
TRBJ2-7,-,many,TRBV11-2,TGTGCCAGCAGCCCCACTCAGGGCTACGAGCAGTACTTC,CASSPTQGYEQYF
TRBJ2-7,TRBD1,few,TRBV27,TGTGCCAGCAAAGGACAGGGATATGACGAGCAGTACTTC,CASKGQGYDEQYF
TRBJ1-4,-,many,TRBV5-1,TGCGCCAGCAGCTTGTGGGGGGCTGCGGGTGAAAAACTGTTTTTT,CASSLWGAAGEKLFF
TRBJ2-7,-,-,TRBV5-1,TGCGCCAGCAGCTTGGAGACCCCCCTGAGGGAGCAGTACTTC,CASSLETPLREQYF
TRBJ2-7,-,many,TRBV20-1,TGCAGTGCTAGAGAATATTCCTCCTACGAGCAGTACTTC,CSAREYSSYEQYF
TRBJ2-7,-,-,TRBV12-3/TRBV12-4,TGTGCCAGCAGTTTAGGGCAGCCCCTCACCTACGAGCAGTACTTC,CASSLGQPLTYEQYF
TRBJ2-7,TRBD1,many,TRBV29-1,TGCAGCGTTGAAGGCACGACAGGGGACTCCTACGAGCAGTACTTC,CSVEGTTGDSYEQYF
TRBJ1-5,-,many,TRBV7-2,TGTGCCAGCAGCCGGGTAATTTTGCGGATCTCAGTGGACCAGCCCCAGCATTTT,CASSRVILRISVDQPQHF
TRBJ2-2,-,many,TRBV11-2,TGTGCCAGCAGCCGACCGGGACTCTCGGTGACCGGGGAGCTGTTTTTT,CASSRPGLSVTGELFF
TRBJ1-3,-,-,TRBV28,TGTGCCAGCGGTCAAATTGGACGGCTCGCTGGAAACACCATATATTTT,CASGQIGRLAGNTIYF
TRBJ1-2,-,many,TRBV29-1,TGCAGCGTTTATGCAGGTCAAAATGGCTACACCTTC,CSVYAGQNGYTF
TRBJ1-4,TRBD1,few,TRBV27,TGTGCCAGCAAAAGGGACAGGGCCGAAAAACTGTTTTTT,CASKRDRAEKLFF
TRBJ2-1,TRBD2,-,TRBV20-1,TGCAGTGCTATCGATTGGATAGCGGGAGGGGGGGAGCAGTTCTTC,CSAIDWIAGGGEQFF
TRBJ2-1,-,many,TRBV27,TGTGCCAGCAGTTTAGATGGAGAGCGGGTAAGAGCTGAGCAGTTCTTC,CASSLDGERVRAEQFF
TRBJ2-7,-,many,TRBV20-1,TGCAGTGCTAGCGGGGACATCTCCTACGAGCAGTACTTC,CSASGDISYEQYF
TRBJ1-2,TRBD1,-,TRBV18,TGTGCCAGCTCACCAGGGACAGGGGTCCTTAACTATGGCTACACCTTC,CASSPGTGVLNYGYTF
TRBJ1-1,TRBD1,-,TRBV5-1,TGCGCCAGCAGCTTGGGTGGGACAGGGGGTCCTGAAGCTTTCTTT,CASSLGGTGGPEAFF
TRBJ2-5,TRBD1,many,TRBV7-9,TGTGCCAGCATCCAAGACAGGGGGCTGCTCGGGGAGACCCAGTACTTC,CASIQDRGLLGETQYF
TRBJ1-4,-,-,TRBV13,TGTGCCAGCAGCTCGTATAATGAAAAACTGTTTTTT,CASSSYNEKLFF
TRBJ2-7,TRBD2,-,TRBV7-2,TGTGCCAGCAGCCCCCGACTAGCGGGAAAGGACGAGCAGTACTTC,CASSPRLAGKDEQYF
TRBJ2-1,TRBD1,many,TRBV19,TGTGCCAGTAGGAGGGCGACAGGGGCGAGCTACAATGAGCAGTTCTTC,CASRRATGASYNEQFF
TRBJ1-2,-,few,TRBV27,TGTGCCAGCAGTTTAAGTCGGTTCGGGAGTTATGGCTACACCTTC,CASSLSRFGSYGYTF
TRBJ2-1,TRBD2,-,TRBV18,TGTGCCAGCTCCACCGGGCTAGCGGGCAATGAGCAGTTCTTC,CASSTGLAGNEQFF
TRBJ2-7,TRBD2,many,TRBV20-1,TGCAGTGCTAGAGACATATCAGGGCGGGGGATGGACGAGCAGTACTTC,CSARDISGRGMDEQYF
TRBJ2-1,TRBD2,many,TRBV20-1,TGCAGTGCTACTAGCGGGAGAGAGAATGAGCAGTTCTTC,CSATSGRENEQFF
TRBJ2-5,TRBD2,many,TRBV28,TGTGCCAGCAGTGGAGGGGGACTAGCGGGAGAAGGAGAGACCCAGTACTTC,CASSGGGLAGEGETQYF
TRBJ2-1,TRBD1,few,TRBV20-1,TGCAGTGCCCTAAGGCCGGGACAGGGCAATGAGCAGTTCTTC,CSALRPGQGNEQFF
TRBJ1-2,-,few,TRBV4-1,TGCGCCAGCAGCCAAGACCGGACAAGTAACTATGGCTACACCTTC,CASSQDRTSNYGYTF
TRBJ2-2,-,many,TRBV11-2,TGTGCCAGCAGCTTAGACGGGACACCATTTTTCACCGGGGAGCTGTTTTTT,CASSLDGTPFFTGELFF
TRBJ2-7,-,many,TRBV3-1,TGTGCCAGCAGTCGTGATCGCAGGGCGCCCCAGTGGTACGAGCAGTACTTC,CASSRDRRAPQWYEQYF
TRBJ2-1,TRBD2,many,TRBV24-1,TGTGCCACCAGTGATTGGACTAGCGGGAAAATGGATGAGCAGTTCTTC,CATSDWTSGKMDEQFF
TRBJ2-7,-,many,TRBV7-2,TGTGCCAGCAGCTCCTCCCCGGCTCTAGGCAAGCAGTACTTC,CASSSSPALGKQYF
TRBJ2-1,-,many,TRBV15,TGTGCCACCAGCAGAGGTGGAGTATCCTACAATGAGCAGTTCTTC,CATSRGGVSYNEQFF
TRBJ1-4,TRBD1,few,TRBV27,TGTGCCAGCAGCTATACAGGGGCGGGCGAAAAACTGTTTTTT,CASSYTGAGEKLFF
TRBJ2-7,TRBD2,many,TRBV30,TGTGCCTGGACTCGACTAGCGCTTACCAAGCAGTACTTC,CAWTRLALTKQYF
TRBJ1-5,-,many,TRBV20-1,TGCAGTGCTAGAGAACCCCGGCCGGAACAGCCCCAGCATTTT,CSAREPRPEQPQHF
TRBJ1-2,-,many,TRBV3-1,TGTGCCAGCAGCCAAGGCGTATATGGCTACACCTTC,CASSQGVYGYTF
TRBJ2-1,TRBD2,-,TRBV29-1,TGCAGCGTTGACCTAGGTAGCGGGAGAAACAATGAGCAGTTCTTC,CSVDLGSGRNNEQFF
TRBJ1-1,-,-,TRBV2,TGTGCCAGCAGCTTTGGAGGGGCCGGGGCTGAAGCTTTCTTT,CASSFGGAGAEAFF